These 24 T cell receptor beta chains originate from one sample sequenced in a study of vaccination and CD4 T cells after COVID-19. TCRdb recomputed calls from the PCR reads with MiXCR, one row per CDR3 protein. The repertoire holds 15,000 to 20,000 distinct CDR3 sequences, approximately 59% seen once, with 1% in the top ten. Specimen: CD4+ T cells from blood, collected before SARS-CoV-2 vaccination. The receptors were gathered from a human donor who had recovered from COVID-19.

In this sample, this clonotype turned up a few times. One junction end disagrees with the germline gene, perhaps due to a read error. V usage is TRBV7-6 and J usage is TRBJ2-5; 14 bases match TRBD2. The CDR3 runs 17 residues. CDR1 and CDR2 (germline): SGHVS, FNYEAQ. CDR3 nucleotides: TGTGCCAGCAGTTTAGGACTAGCGGGAGGTGGGCAAGAGACCCAGTACTTC. Translation gives CASSLGLAGGGQETQYF.

The rearrangement uses TRBV7-2 and TRBJ1-2, with 10 bases matching TRBD1. This CDR3 comprises 15 residues. V lost 4 bases, J lost 6 bases, and 8 bases stayed unmatched. Germline CDR1 SGHTA, CDR2 FQGNSA. The CDR3 DNA is TGTGCCAGCAGCTCGCAATCCGGGACAGGGGATGGCTACACCTTC. It translates to CASSSQSGTGDGYTF.

This sequence joins TRBV30 and TRBJ2-3, with 7 bases that match TRBD2. The V segment lost 3 bases and the J segment 4 bases; nucleotides outside the gene matches: 4. The CDR3 runs to 13 residues. Per germline, CDR1 GTSNPN and CDR2 SVGIG (reference sequence). The CDR3 reads CAWRSGIPDTQYF. CDR3 coding DNA: TGTGCCTGGAGGAGCGGGATCCCAGATACGCAGTATTTT.

This rearrangement joins TRBV20-1 to TRBJ2-1; D perhaps matches TRBD2 (5 bases). With 5 bases removed from V and 7 bases from J, the gap between germline ends came to 18 bases. The germline CDR1 and CDR2 sequences are DFQATT and SNEGSKA (reference sequence). The CDR3 has 14 residues. The CDR3 DNA reads as TGCAGTGCTGGACGTGAAGGGAGATGGAATGAGCAGTTCTTC. Protein sequence: CSAGREGRWNEQFF.

The chain combines TRBV7-8 with TRBJ2-7; tentatively, D is TRBD1 (6 bases). CDR1 and CDR2 from the germline V gene are SGHVS and FQNEAQ. Trimming stripped 1 base from V and 6 bases from J, with 10 bases between. The CDR3 length is 13 residues. The CDR3 bases are TGTGCCAGCAGCTTAGTCACAGGGTTCGAGCAGTACTTC. Amino acids: CASSLVTGFEQYF. The full variable domain, its missing parts supplied by reference TRBV7-8 and TRBJ2-7, is GAGVSQSPRYKVAKRGQDVALRCDPISGHVSLFWYQQALGQGPEFLTYFQNEAQLDKSGLPSDRFFAERPEGSVSTLKIQRTQQEDSAVYLCASSLVTGFEQYFGPGTRLTVT.

This clonotype was counted only a few times. The chain couples TRBV6-2 or TRBV6-3 to TRBJ2-5; the D is unclear. This CDR3 has 11 residues. V was cut by 6 bases and J by 9 bases, with 11 bases left in between. Germline V gene sequence: CDR1 MNHEY, CDR2 SVGEGT. CDR3 coding DNA: TGTGCCAGCAGCTATACTGAGGCCCAGTACTTC. Translated: CASSYTEAQYF.

The J gene is TRBJ2-7, the V gene TRBV7-8; the D gene is possibly TRBD1 (5 bases). Trimming took off 5 bases at V and 3 bases at J, with 23 bases between the two ends. The germline gives CDR1 SGHVS, CDR2 FQNEAQ. The CDR3 length is 17 residues. The CDR3 bases are TGTGCCAGCAGCCAGGGCTTGTGGCAGAAAAGAAGCTACGAGCAGTACTTC. Translation gives CASSQGLWQKRSYEQYF.

The V and J genes are TRBV28 and TRBJ2-3, with 9 bases identical to TRBD2. Germline loops: CDR1 MDHEN, CDR2 SYDVKM. The CDR3 has 15 residues. V was clipped by 7 bases and J by 2 bases; unmatched bases: 7. In DNA, the CDR3 is TGTGCCAGCAAACCGAGCGGGAGGTCCACAGATACGCAGTATTTT. Amino acid sequence: CASKPSGRSTDTQYF.

V is TRBV28 and J is TRBJ2-2; TRBD2 agrees at 8 bases. Germline CDR1 and CDR2: MDHEN and SYDVKM. This CDR3 has 16 residues. The V gene end was trimmed by 3 bases and the J gene end by 4 bases; junction bases not matched to a gene: 7. CDR3 bases: TGTGCCAGCAGTTTTACGGGACTAGGTGTCACCGGGGAGCTGTTTTTT. Translation gives CASSFTGLGVTGELFF.

This chain uses TRBV20-1 with TRBJ2-5; D is perhaps TRBD2 (5 bases). CDR3 size: 15 residues. CDR1 is DFQATT, CDR2 SNEGSKA, per germline (reference sequence). Between the trimmed V and J ends, which lost 0 bases and 0 bases, there was a span of 11 bases. This chain's CDR3 is CSARENRGNQETQYF. Written as DNA, the CDR3 is TGCAGTGCTAGAGAAAACCGGGGAAACCAAGAGACCCAGTACTTC.

The J gene is TRBJ1-6, the V gene TRBV6-1; 7 positions agree with TRBD1. The germline V gene encodes CDR1 MNHNS and CDR2 SASEGT. The CDR3 extends over 13 amino acids. Losses at the gene ends were 6 bases for V and 12 bases for J; bases not matched to a gene: 8. CDR3 in DNA: TGTGCCAGCAGCCTACCGGGACAGCAACCCCTCCACTTT. Translating gives CASSLPGQQPLHF.

This chain connects TRBV19 to TRBJ2-3, with 14 positions matching TRBD2. CDR1 and CDR2 (germline): LNHDA, SQIVND (reference sequence). This CDR3 has 22 amino acids. V lost 6 bases to trimming and J lost 1 base; unmatched junction nucleotides: 21. CDR3 in DNA: TGTGCCAGTAGGCAAGCCGGACTAGCGGGAGGAACCTCCTTTTACGGCACAGATACGCAGTATTTT. This gives the protein CASRQAGLAGGTSFYGTDTQYF.

The chain couples TRBV10-2 to TRBJ2-5; 10 nucleotides agree with TRBD2. The CDR3 length is 14 residues. CDR1 and CDR2 from the germline V gene are WSHSY and SAAADI. The junction had 6 bases not matched to a gene; V was cut back by 7 bases and J by 4 bases. For the CDR3, the DNA is TGCGCCAGCACTAGCGGGAGTCCTCGAGAGACCCAGTACTTC. Translating it yields CASTSGSPRETQYF.

The J gene is TRBJ2-1, the V gene TRBV10-1; 9 bases are shared with TRBD2. The V segment lost 2 bases and the J segment 4 bases; nucleotides outside the gene matches: 3. The CDR3 is made up of 15 amino acids. Germline CDR1 and CDR2: WNHNN and SYGVQD (reference sequence). The CDR3 spells CASSETSGRYNEQFF. In DNA, the CDR3 is TGCGCCAGCAGTGAGACTAGCGGGCGATACAATGAGCAGTTCTTC.

The chain has TRBV20-1 and TRBJ2-3; TRBD1 aligns across 7 bases. The junction had 5 bases not matched to a gene; V was cut back by 2 bases and J by 0 bases. CDR1 and CDR2 from the germline V gene are DFQATT and SNEGSKA (reference sequence). This CDR3 is 15 amino acids long. The CDR3, as DNA: TGCAGTGCTAGAAGGGGACAGACTAGCACAGATACGCAGTATTTT. Amino acid sequence: CSARRGQTSTDTQYF.

J is TRBJ2-6 and V is TRBV20-1, with a tentative D call TRBD2 (5 bases). Trimming removed 1 base from V and 1 base from J, with 11 bases in between. The CDR3 spans 16 residues. The germline V gene has CDR1 DFQATT and CDR2 SNEGSKA (reference sequence). The CDR3 spells CSARGLLASGANVLTF. In DNA form, the CDR3 reads TGCAGTGCTAGAGGTCTGCTAGCATCTGGGGCCAACGTCCTGACTTTC.

The genes are TRBV7-9 and TRBJ2-1; D remains ambiguous. This CDR3 contains 12 residues. The V end was cut by 5 bases, the J end by 2 bases, with 4 bases between. Germline lookup yields CDR1 SEHNR and CDR2 FQNEAQ (reference sequence). CDR3: CASSLTYNEQFF. CDR3 coding DNA: TGTGCCAGCAGCCTTACCTACAATGAGCAGTTCTTC.

V gene TRBV6-5 combines with J gene TRBJ2-1, with D maybe TRBD2 (5 bases). Germline loops: CDR1 MNHEY, CDR2 SVGAGI. The CDR3 sequence is 14 residues long. V lost 4 bases and J 5 bases, leaving 12 bases between the germline ends. The CDR3 loop is CASSSPSGNNEQFF. In DNA, the CDR3 is TGTGCCAGCAGTTCCCCGTCGGGGAACAATGAGCAGTTCTTC.

The CDR3 reads CASSERRFPNTEAFF. CDR3 coding DNA: TGTGCCAGCAGTGAACGAAGGTTCCCTAACACTGAAGCTTTCTTT. The V and J genes are TRBV6-1 and TRBJ1-1; D unresolved. This CDR3 spans 15 amino acids. Germline V gene data show CDR1 as MNHNS and CDR2 as SASEGT. The V and J ends lost 2 bases and 2 bases respectively, with 12 bases between them.

This chain links TRBV20-1 with TRBJ2-7, with D possibly matching TRBD2 (5 bases). Trimming took off 2 bases at V and 5 bases at J, with 22 bases between the two ends. The CDR3 runs to 16 residues. CDR1 is DFQATT and CDR2 is SNEGSKA in the germline V gene (reference sequence). CDR3 residues: CSARNSLEGLSDEQYF. DNA for the CDR3: TGCAGTGCTAGAAACAGCCTTGAGGGTCTTAGCGACGAGCAGTACTTC.

The CDR3 protein is CASSYSRGRSETQYF. In DNA, the CDR3 is TGTGCCAGCAGTTACTCTCGCGGGAGATCAGAGACCCAGTACTTC. The chain employs TRBV6-5 and TRBJ2-5; 7 nucleotides line up with TRBD2. Germline V gene lookup returns CDR1 MNHEY and CDR2 SVGAGI. The CDR3 loop spans 15 amino acids. V shed 0 bases, J shed 4 bases, and the junction held 5 bases outside the gene matches.

This clonotype was observed a handful of times. The J gene is TRBJ1-2, the V gene TRBV15; TRBD1 agrees at 7 bases. The V segment lost 5 bases and the J segment 8 bases; nucleotides outside the gene matches: 11. Per germline, CDR1 LNHNV and CDR2 YYDKDF (reference sequence). This CDR3 has 14 amino acids. CDR3 region: CATSPRTGTTGYTF. The CDR3 nucleotides are TGTGCCACCAGCCCTCGGACAGGCACCACCGGCTACACCTTC.

The chain joins TRBV15 to TRBJ2-7; 11 bases fit TRBD2. With 5 bases clipped from V and 6 bases from J, the junction kept 6 bases outside the gene matches. Germline V gene sequence: CDR1 LNHNV, CDR2 YYDKDF (reference sequence). CDR3 length: 14 amino acids. CDR3 sequence: CATSGSGRDGEQYF. CDR3 nucleotides: TGTGCCACCAGCGGTAGCGGGAGGGACGGCGAGCAGTACTTC.

The V gene is TRBV20-1, the J gene TRBJ2-7, with TRBD1 matching 9 bases. Germline V gene sequence: CDR1 DFQATT, CDR2 SNEGSKA (reference sequence). After removal of 0 bases from V and 2 bases from J, the junction contained 5 bases not matched to a gene. The CDR3 has 15 amino acids. The CDR3 region is CSARDYRGHAYEQYF. The CDR3 DNA follows: TGCAGTGCTAGAGATTACAGGGGGCATGCCTACGAGCAGTACTTC.